This is a list of T cell receptor beta chains from one sample in a study. Here immunoSEQ multiplex PCR was the method, and the copy in TCRdb shows in-frame clones only, minus some. This table has about 50,000 clones, about 92% appearing once. Sequenced: PBMCs. Every receptor here comes from a man aged 40-49 years with rheumatoid arthritis. CDR3s include the opening cysteine and the closing phenylalanine or tryptophan. The order of the fields is D gene, V gene, CDR3 length, CDR3 protein. The D gene is left open where the match is weak.

D gene: -
V gene: TRBV9
CDR3 length: 15
CDR3 protein: CASSGGLKLAGELFF

D gene: -
V gene: TRBV19
CDR3 length: 15
CDR3 protein: CASSVAGQAQETQYF

D gene: -
V gene: TRBV6-6
CDR3 length: 12
CDR3 protein: CASFTGTNEQYF

D gene: -
V gene: TRBV28
CDR3 length: 14
CDR3 protein: CASRQDTSGNTIYF

D gene: -
V gene: TRBV11-2
CDR3 length: 16
CDR3 protein: CASSFARGELYNEQFF

D gene: -
V gene: TRBV15
CDR3 length: 16
CDR3 protein: CATSRDVGARGTEAFF

D gene: -
V gene: TRBV25-1
CDR3 length: 13
CDR3 protein: CATRAGPNYGYTF

D gene: -
V gene: TRBV5-6
CDR3 length: 13
CDR3 protein: CASSSTGGYEQYF

D gene: -
V gene: TRBV27
CDR3 length: 15
CDR3 protein: CASRTQDRSNTEAFF

D gene: TRBD1
V gene: TRBV7-2
CDR3 length: 16
CDR3 protein: CASSLDRGPPTDTQYF

D gene: -
V gene: TRBV7-9
CDR3 length: 14
CDR3 protein: CASSLGHGDYGYTF

D gene: TRBD1
V gene: TRBV24-1
CDR3 length: 15
CDR3 protein: CATSAPGQGNQPQHF

D gene: TRBD1
V gene: TRBV9
CDR3 length: 13
CDR3 protein: CASSVGTDYGYTF

D gene: -
V gene: TRBV5-6
CDR3 length: 14
CDR3 protein: CASSPGQRNTEAFF

D gene: -
V gene: TRBV6-2/TRBV6-3
CDR3 length: 15
CDR3 protein: CASSYSKVRQETQYF

D gene: -
V gene: TRBV13
CDR3 length: 13
CDR3 protein: CASSLGWDEKLFF

D gene: -
V gene: TRBV4-3
CDR3 length: 15
CDR3 protein: CASSQDRESGNTIYF

D gene: -
V gene: TRBV2
CDR3 length: 13
CDR3 protein: CASSARMNTEAFF

D gene: TRBD2
V gene: TRBV6-5
CDR3 length: 14
CDR3 protein: CASTYGRSYNEQFF

D gene: -
V gene: TRBV7-2
CDR3 length: 15
CDR3 protein: CASSPSRGRGYGYTF

D gene: TRBD1
V gene: TRBV27
CDR3 length: 14
CDR3 protein: CASSYDRGRGEQYF

D gene: TRBD2
V gene: TRBV6-5
CDR3 length: 15
CDR3 protein: CASSYGSGPSYEQYF

D gene: -
V gene: TRBV6-5
CDR3 length: 13
CDR3 protein: CASTPPGQNPLHF

D gene: -
V gene: TRBV7-2
CDR3 length: 14
CDR3 protein: CASSLGQGIFPSTF

D gene: -
V gene: TRBV4-3
CDR3 length: 16
CDR3 protein: CASSQDWEVDKNIQYF

D gene: TRBD1
V gene: TRBV4-3
CDR3 length: 15
CDR3 protein: CASSPWGDRAETQYF

D gene: -
V gene: TRBV29-1
CDR3 length: 14
CDR3 protein: CSVERGYGNQPQHF

D gene: TRBD1
V gene: TRBV14
CDR3 length: 14
CDR3 protein: CASSLPGTEYEQYF

D gene: -
V gene: TRBV7-9
CDR3 length: 13
CDR3 protein: CATLGSFPYGYTF

D gene: TRBD1
V gene: TRBV9
CDR3 length: 16
CDR3 protein: CASSPGQPNRGNTIYF

D gene: TRBD1
V gene: TRBV30
CDR3 length: 13
CDR3 protein: CAWSRDSGRESHF

D gene: -
V gene: TRBV2
CDR3 length: 14
CDR3 protein: CASSEGLTGYGYTF

D gene: -
V gene: TRBV9
CDR3 length: 17
CDR3 protein: CASSVGPRGASSYEQYF

D gene: -
V gene: TRBV3-1/TRBV3-2
CDR3 length: 16
CDR3 protein: CASSQEIAGADTEAFF

D gene: TRBD2
V gene: TRBV18
CDR3 length: 15
CDR3 protein: CASSPGSGRGNEQFF

D gene: TRBD1
V gene: TRBV5-5
CDR3 length: 17
CDR3 protein: CASRGSGGQGAGNEQFF

D gene: -
V gene: TRBV9
CDR3 length: 19
CDR3 protein: CASSPRGSLDHLITGELFF

D gene: -
V gene: TRBV29-1
CDR3 length: 13
CDR3 protein: CSVESGINEKLFF

D gene: TRBD1
V gene: TRBV19
CDR3 length: 14
CDR3 protein: CASSSGQGNQPQHF

D gene: -
V gene: TRBV5-1
CDR3 length: 13
CDR3 protein: CASSKSGTYGYTF

D gene: TRBD2
V gene: TRBV12-3/TRBV12-4
CDR3 length: 13
CDR3 protein: CASSFQRGYEQYF

D gene: TRBD1
V gene: TRBV5-1
CDR3 length: 18
CDR3 protein: CASSQNPTGTGRWHEQYF

D gene: -
V gene: TRBV7-9
CDR3 length: 13
CDR3 protein: CASSLTGVVGQFF

D gene: TRBD2
V gene: TRBV9
CDR3 length: 19
CDR3 protein: CASSVGLAGADSSYNEQFF

D gene: -
V gene: TRBV12-5
CDR3 length: 17
CDR3 protein: CASGLESKGGKKETQYF

D gene: TRBD2
V gene: TRBV5-1
CDR3 length: 18
CDR3 protein: CASSLRPSGGANTGELFF

D gene: -
V gene: TRBV11-3
CDR3 length: 12
CDR3 protein: CASSLDIDTQHF

D gene: -
V gene: TRBV24-1
CDR3 length: 14
CDR3 protein: CATSAAGSNEKLFF

D gene: -
V gene: TRBV6-5
CDR3 length: 14
CDR3 protein: CASTGVHSGNTIYF

D gene: TRBD1
V gene: TRBV10-3
CDR3 length: 15
CDR3 protein: CAIKPAGGASYEQYF

D gene: -
V gene: TRBV14
CDR3 length: 13
CDR3 protein: CASSQDLSSPLHF

D gene: TRBD1
V gene: TRBV4-3
CDR3 length: 14
CDR3 protein: CASSLRDRDYGYTF

D gene: TRBD1
V gene: TRBV3-1/TRBV3-2
CDR3 length: 16
CDR3 protein: CASSQAGTASNQPQHF

D gene: -
V gene: TRBV19
CDR3 length: 15
CDR3 protein: CASSSTLVGGAEAFF

D gene: -
V gene: TRBV19
CDR3 length: 12
CDR3 protein: CASSTLNTEAFF

D gene: TRBD1
V gene: TRBV7-8
CDR3 length: 15
CDR3 protein: CASSFRTGAAEGYTF

D gene: -
V gene: TRBV9
CDR3 length: 15
CDR3 protein: CASSPQTEVNTEAFF